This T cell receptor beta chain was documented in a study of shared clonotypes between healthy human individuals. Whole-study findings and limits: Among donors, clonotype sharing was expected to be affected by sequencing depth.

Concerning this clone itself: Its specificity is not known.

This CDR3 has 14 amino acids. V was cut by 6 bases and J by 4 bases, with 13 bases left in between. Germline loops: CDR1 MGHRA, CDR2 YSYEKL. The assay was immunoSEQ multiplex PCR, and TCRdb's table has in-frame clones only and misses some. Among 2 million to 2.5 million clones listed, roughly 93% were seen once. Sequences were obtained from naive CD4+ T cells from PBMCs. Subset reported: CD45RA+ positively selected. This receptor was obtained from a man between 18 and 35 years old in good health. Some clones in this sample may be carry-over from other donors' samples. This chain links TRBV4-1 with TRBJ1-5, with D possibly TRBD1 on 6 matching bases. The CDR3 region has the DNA TGCGCCAGCAGTCCGGTTGGGACAAATCAGCCCCAGCATTTT. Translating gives CASSPVGTNQPQHF.